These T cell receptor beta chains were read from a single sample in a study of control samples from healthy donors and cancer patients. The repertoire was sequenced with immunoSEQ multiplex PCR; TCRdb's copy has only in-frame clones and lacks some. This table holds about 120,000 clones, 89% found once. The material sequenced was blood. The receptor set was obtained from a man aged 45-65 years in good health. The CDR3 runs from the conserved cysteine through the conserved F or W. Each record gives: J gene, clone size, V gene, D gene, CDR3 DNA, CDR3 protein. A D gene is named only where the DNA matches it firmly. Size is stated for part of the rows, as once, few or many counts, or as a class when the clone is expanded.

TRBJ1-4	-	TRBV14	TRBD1	TGTGCCAGCAGCCATGTCCGGGCGGGACAGGGTGACGAAAAACTGTTTTTT	CASSHVRAGQGDEKLFF
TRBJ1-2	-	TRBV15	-	TGTGCCACCACGGCGAGGGAGGGTTATGGCTACACCTTC	CATTAREGYGYTF
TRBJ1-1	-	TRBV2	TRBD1	TGTGCCAGCAGCCTCCAAGGGGGCCTGGACACTGAAGCTTTCTTT	CASSLQGGLDTEAFF
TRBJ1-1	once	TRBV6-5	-	TGTGCCAGCACGGCAGTCATGAACACTGAAGCTTTCTTT	CASTAVMNTEAFF
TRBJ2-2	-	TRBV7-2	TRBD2	TGTGCCAGCAGCTTTGCGGGGGCGAACACCGGGGAGCTGTTTTTT	CASSFAGANTGELFF
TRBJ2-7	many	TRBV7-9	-	TGTGCCAGCAGCTTAACGGGGCCCTCCTACGAGCAGTACTTC	CASSLTGPSYEQYF
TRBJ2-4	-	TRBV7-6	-	TGTGCCAGCAGCTCAGGACGGGGTTCAACCTTAGCCAAAAACATTCAGTACTTC	CASSSGRGSTLAKNIQYF
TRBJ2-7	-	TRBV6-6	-	TGTGCCAGCAGTCAACAGAGGGCCATTAGCTACGAGCAGTACTTC	CASSQQRAISYEQYF
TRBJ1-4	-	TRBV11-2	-	TGTGCCAGCAGTGCCGGGGGACTAGGAGAAAAACTGTTTTTT	CASSAGGLGEKLFF
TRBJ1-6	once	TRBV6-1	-	TGTGCCAGCAGTGAAGTGGGGAGCTCCTATAATTCACCCCTCCACTTT	CASSEVGSSYNSPLHF
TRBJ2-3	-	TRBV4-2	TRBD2	TGTGCCAGCAGCCAAGAAAGTAGCGGGGGGTGGGTAGATACGCAGTATTTT	CASSQESSGGWVDTQYF
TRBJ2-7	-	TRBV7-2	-	TGTGCCAGCAGCCCTCTAGCGGGACAGGGAAGCTCCTACGAGCAGTACTTC	CASSPLAGQGSSYEQYF
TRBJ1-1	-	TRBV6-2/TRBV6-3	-	TGTGCCAGCAGTTACTCCGTCAGCTACACTGAAGCTTTCTTT	CASSYSVSYTEAFF
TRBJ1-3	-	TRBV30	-	TGTGCCTGGAGCCCGATTGTTTCTGGAAACACCATATATTTT	CAWSPIVSGNTIYF
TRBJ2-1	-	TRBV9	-	TGTGCCAGCAGCGTAGGCGGGGCCCGCTACAATGAGCAGTTCTTC	CASSVGGARYNEQFF
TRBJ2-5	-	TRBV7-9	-	TGTGCCAGCAGCTTTTGGGGGGAAGAGACCCAGTACTTC	CASSFWGEETQYF
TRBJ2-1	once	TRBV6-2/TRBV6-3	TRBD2	TGTGCCAGCAGTTCCCTACTAGCGGGGGACTACAATGAGCAGTTCTTC	CASSSLLAGDYNEQFF
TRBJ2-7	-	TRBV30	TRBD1	TGTGCCTGGAAAATACAGGGGGGCTACGAGCAGTACTTC	CAWKIQGGYEQYF
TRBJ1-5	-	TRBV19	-	TGTGCCAGTAGTATGGGGACCATTACAGGGCAGCCCCAGCATTTT	CASSMGTITGQPQHF
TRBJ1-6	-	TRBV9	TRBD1	TGTGCCAGCAGCGACAGGGGGGATTCACCCCTCCACTTT	CASSDRGDSPLHF
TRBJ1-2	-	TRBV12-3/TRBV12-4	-	TGTGCCAGCAGTGCCAGGGGTGGCTATGGCTACACCTTC	CASSARGGYGYTF
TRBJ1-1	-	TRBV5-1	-	TGCGCCAGCAGCTTGGCCGGGGTGGCGAACACTGAAGCTTTCTTT	CASSLAGVANTEAFF
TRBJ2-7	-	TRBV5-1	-	TGCGCCAGCAGCTTGGACTTCTACGAGCAGTACTTC	CASSLDFYEQYF
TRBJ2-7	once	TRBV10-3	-	TGTGCCATCAGTGCCCAGTCCTACGAGCAGTACTTC	CAISAQSYEQYF
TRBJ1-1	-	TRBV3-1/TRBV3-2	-	TGTGCCAGCAGCCAAGTCGGACTAGGGACTGAAGCTTTCTTT	CASSQVGLGTEAFF
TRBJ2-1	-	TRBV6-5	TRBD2	TGTGCCAGCAGCCCCGCGGGGGGGGCCGGGAATGAGCAGTTCTTC	CASSPAGGAGNEQFF
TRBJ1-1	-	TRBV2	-	TGTGCCAGCAGTGAAGGGGGCGCGGACACTGAAGCCTTCTTT	CASSEGGADTEAFF
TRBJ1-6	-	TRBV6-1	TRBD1	TGTGCCAGCAGTGAAGCGGACAGGAATTCACCCCTCCACTTT	CASSEADRNSPLHF
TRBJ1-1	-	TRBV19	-	TGTGCCAGTAGTATCGGCATATTGAACACTGAAGCTTTCTTT	CASSIGILNTEAFF
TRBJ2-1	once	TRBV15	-	TGTGCCACCAGCAGACTCCCACGGTTCAATGAGCAGTTCTTC	CATSRLPRFNEQFF
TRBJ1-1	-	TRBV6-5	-	TGTGCCAGCAGTAGACCCGGAGCTAACACTGAAGCTTTCTTT	CASSRPGANTEAFF
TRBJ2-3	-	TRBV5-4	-	TGTGCCAGCCGCCAGAGGGCAGGGGCCACAGATACGCAGTATTTT	CASRQRAGATDTQYF
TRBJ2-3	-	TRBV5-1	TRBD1	TGCGCCAGCAGCTCGGGACAGACGACTAGCACAGATACGCAGTATTTT	CASSSGQTTSTDTQYF
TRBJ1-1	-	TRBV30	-	TGTGCCTGGAGTGTGGGAGGGGCTGGGGCTTTCTTT	CAWSVGGAGAFF
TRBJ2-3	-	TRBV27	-	TGTGCCAGCAGTTGGAGCGATACGCAGTATTTT	CASSWSDTQYF
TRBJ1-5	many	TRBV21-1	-	TGTGCCAGCACCAAATTTTTGCGGCAGCCCCAGCATTTT	CASTKFLRQPQHF
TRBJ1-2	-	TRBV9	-	TGTGCCAGCAGCAGCGGGACATCCGAACATGGCTACACCTTC	CASSSGTSEHGYTF
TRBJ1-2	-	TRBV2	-	TGTGCCAGCAGTCCAGGGGAGGGCGGCTACACCTTC	CASSPGEGGYTF
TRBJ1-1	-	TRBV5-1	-	TGCGCCAGCAGCCCTCGGACAGCCGAATTGAACACTGAAGCTTTCTTT	CASSPRTAELNTEAFF
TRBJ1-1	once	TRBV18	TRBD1	TGTGCCAGCTCACCCACAGGGGGTGGCACTGAAGCTTTCTTT	CASSPTGGGTEAFF
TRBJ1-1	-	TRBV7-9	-	TGTGCCAGCAGCTTAGGGGCAGGGAGTACTGAAGCTTTCTTT	CASSLGAGSTEAFF
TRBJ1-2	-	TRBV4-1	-	TGCGCCAGCAGCCAAGAAGTTGGCAGGGTAAACTATGGCTACACCTTC	CASSQEVGRVNYGYTF
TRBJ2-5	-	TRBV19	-	TGTGCCAGTAGTATATTGGGGGACCAAGAGACCCAGTACTTC	CASSILGDQETQYF
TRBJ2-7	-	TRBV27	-	TGTGCCAGCAGTTTATCGGTTGACTACGAGCAGTACTTC	CASSLSVDYEQYF
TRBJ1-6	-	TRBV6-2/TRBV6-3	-	TGTGCCAGCAGTAGTGGGGCTGGGGCTTCACCCCTCCACTTT	CASSSGAGASPLHF
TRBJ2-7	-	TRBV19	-	TGTGCCAGTAGCGGCGGATACGAGCAGTACTTC	CASSGGYEQYF
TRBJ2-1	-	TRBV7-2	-	TGTGCCAGCAGCTTAGAGTTAGGGTGGACGGGTGAGCAGTTCTTC	CASSLELGWTGEQFF
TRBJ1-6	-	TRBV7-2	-	TGTGCCAGCAGCTTCCGACGGAGAACTTCACCCCTCCACTTT	CASSFRRRTSPLHF
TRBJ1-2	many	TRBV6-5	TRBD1	TGTGCCAGCAGTTACCAGGGGGATTCCATCTATGGCTACACCTTC	CASSYQGDSIYGYTF
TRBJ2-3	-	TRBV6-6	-	TGTGCCGGAGGGGGCACAAGCACAGATACGCAGTATTTT	CAGGGTSTDTQYF